This T cell receptor beta chain was identified in a study of shared clonotypes between healthy human individuals. Study findings and constraints: Investigators expected sequencing depth to affect clonotype sharing among donors. Incompleteness in sorted-subset sequencing, despite large depth, was shown by rarefaction.

Splitting the CD4+ cells yielded a CD45RA+ naive subset and a CD45RA-negative memory subset. Points on this clone: Antigen specificity is unknown.

A roughly 220 ng quantity of DNA, some 30,000 T cell genomes, went into the sorted-subset replicate PCRs. Data came from immunoSEQ multiplex PCR; TCRdb stores just in-frame clones and leaves some out. In the table there are approximately 2.4 million clones, approximately 95% of which are singletons. This CDR3 spans 14 amino acids. The V and J ends lost 4 bases and 3 bases respectively, with 13 bases between them. Germline lookup yields CDR1 SGHNT and CDR2 YYREEE (reference sequence). The sequencing input was naive CD4+ T cells sorted from blood. As to subset: CD45RA+ positively selected. The V gene is TRBV5-4, the J gene TRBJ2-5; D possibly corresponds to TRBD2 (5 bases). This clonotype originated in a man in his late teens or twenties in good health. CDR3 amino acids: CASSPGLLEETQYF. The CDR3, as DNA: TGTGCCAGCAGCCCGGGATTGCTAGAAGAGACCCAGTACTTC. Filled out from reference TRBV5-4 and TRBJ2-5, the complete variable domain reads ETGVTQSPTHLIKTRGQQVTLRCSSQSGHNTVSWYQQALGQGPQFIFQYYREEENGRGNFPPRFSGLQFPNYSSELNVNALELDDSALYLCASSPGLLEETQYFGPGTRLLVL.